The source of this T cell receptor (beta chain) is a study of blood T cell repertoires in COVID-19. Study-level background: COVID-19 samples from acute and convalescent phases originated in the United States, Italy and Spain.

CDR1 is SEHNR and CDR2 is FQNEAQ in the germline V gene (reference sequence). The junction had 10 bases not matched to a gene; V was cut back by 5 bases and J by 0 bases. The CDR3 sequence is 18 residues long. Measured with immunoSEQ multiplex PCR; TCRdb has only the in-frame clones, and not every one. The table records about 120,000 clones, 90% of them present only once. The receptor was derived from a human donor with active COVID-19. The donor label of this sample is uncertain. The sequenced sample was peripheral blood. The chain couples TRBV7-9 to TRBJ2-4; the match to TRBD2 covers 10 bases. The CDR3, as DNA: TGTGCCAGCAGCCCAAGTCTAGCGGGGGCTGTAGCCAAAAACATTCAGTACTTC. Protein sequence: CASSPSLAGAVAKNIQYF.